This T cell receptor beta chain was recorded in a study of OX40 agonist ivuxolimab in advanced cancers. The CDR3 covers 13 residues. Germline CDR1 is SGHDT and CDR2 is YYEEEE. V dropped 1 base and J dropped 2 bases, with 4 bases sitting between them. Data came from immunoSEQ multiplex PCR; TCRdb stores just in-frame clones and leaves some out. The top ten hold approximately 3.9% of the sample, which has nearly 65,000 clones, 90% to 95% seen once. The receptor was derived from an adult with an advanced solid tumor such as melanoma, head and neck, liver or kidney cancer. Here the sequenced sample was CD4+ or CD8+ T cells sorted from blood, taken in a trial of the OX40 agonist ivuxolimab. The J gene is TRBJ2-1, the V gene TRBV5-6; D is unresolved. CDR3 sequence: CASSLTAYNEQFF. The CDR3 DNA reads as TGTGCCAGCAGCTTGACAGCCTACAATGAGCAGTTCTTC.